What follows is one T cell receptor (beta chain) and its context. Antigen specificity is unknown. The data originate from a study of T cells in localized non-small cell lung cancer. Study observations and caveats: Heterogeneity remains possible because sequencing was limited to only one tumor region. Adjacent lung was found to contain a median approximately 62 of the top 100 tumor clones.

The CDR3 totals 13 residues. Germline loops: CDR1 SGHNT, CDR2 YYREEE (reference sequence). Trimming stripped 4 bases from V and 6 bases from J, with 11 bases between. Libraries were prepared by immunoSEQ multiplex PCR; TCRdb keeps only in-frame clonotypes and omits some of them. The data contain about 52,000 clones, more than 75% of them singletons. Here the sequenced sample was PBMCs, taken before any cancer treatment. The J gene is TRBJ2-1, the V gene TRBV5-4; no firm D call. This TCR came from a female donor with stage II lung adenocarcinoma. The chain's CDR3 is CASSPRSGNEQFF. Here the CDR3 DNA reads TGTGCCAGCAGCCCCCGGTCGGGCAATGAGCAGTTCTTC.